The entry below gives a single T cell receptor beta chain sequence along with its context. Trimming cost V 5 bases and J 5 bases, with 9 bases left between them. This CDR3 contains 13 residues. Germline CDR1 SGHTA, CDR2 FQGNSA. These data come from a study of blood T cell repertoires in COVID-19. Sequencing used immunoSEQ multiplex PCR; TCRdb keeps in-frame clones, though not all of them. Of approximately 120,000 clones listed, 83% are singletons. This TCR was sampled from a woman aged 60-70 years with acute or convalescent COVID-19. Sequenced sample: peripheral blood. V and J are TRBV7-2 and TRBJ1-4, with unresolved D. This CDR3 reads CASSPEVNEKLFF. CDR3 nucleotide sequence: TGTGCCAGCAGCCCTGAGGTGAATGAAAAACTGTTTTTT.